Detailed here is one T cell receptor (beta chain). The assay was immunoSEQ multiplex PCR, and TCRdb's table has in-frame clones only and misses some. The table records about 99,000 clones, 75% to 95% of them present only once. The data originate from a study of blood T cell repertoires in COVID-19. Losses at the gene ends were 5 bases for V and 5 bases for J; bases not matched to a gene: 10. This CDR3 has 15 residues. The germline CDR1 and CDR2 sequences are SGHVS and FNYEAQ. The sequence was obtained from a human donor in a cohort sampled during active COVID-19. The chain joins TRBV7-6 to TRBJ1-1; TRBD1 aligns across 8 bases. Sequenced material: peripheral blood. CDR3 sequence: CASSHVQGGDTEAFF. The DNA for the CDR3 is TGTGCCAGCAGCCATGTACAGGGGGGAGATACTGAAGCTTTCTTT.